The entry below describes one T cell receptor (beta chain). The antigen is not known. In the PCR, 60 Vbeta and 13 Jbeta primers were used. The method was immunoSEQ multiplex PCR; TCRdb's version includes in-frame clones alone and lacks a portion of them. Of approximately 250,000 clones detected, approximately 78% appear once; the ten largest clones hold around 0.44%. This CDR3 comprises 15 residues. Per germline, CDR1 MNHEY and CDR2 SMNVEV (reference sequence). The junction had 7 bases not matched to a gene; V was cut back by 4 bases and J by 4 bases. The sample originates from a study of cytomegalovirus exposure and HLA in healthy donors. Findings and limits, study-wide: Donors belonging to an Asian-associated ancestry cluster reportedly showed fewer N-insertions in productive TCRs than the approximately 700-donor mean, according to what a later analysis found. The CMV antigen specificity of three CMV-associated chains was confirmed through in vitro analysis.

Sequenced material: PBMCs. The chain recombines TRBV27 with TRBJ1-2, with 9 bases fitting TRBD1. The sequence was obtained from a boy aged 5-17 years in good health and CMV-seronegative. Here the CDR3 DNA reads TGTGCCAGCAGTTCCCGGGACAGGGACTTCTATGGCTACACCTTC. Amino acids: CASSSRDRDFYGYTF.